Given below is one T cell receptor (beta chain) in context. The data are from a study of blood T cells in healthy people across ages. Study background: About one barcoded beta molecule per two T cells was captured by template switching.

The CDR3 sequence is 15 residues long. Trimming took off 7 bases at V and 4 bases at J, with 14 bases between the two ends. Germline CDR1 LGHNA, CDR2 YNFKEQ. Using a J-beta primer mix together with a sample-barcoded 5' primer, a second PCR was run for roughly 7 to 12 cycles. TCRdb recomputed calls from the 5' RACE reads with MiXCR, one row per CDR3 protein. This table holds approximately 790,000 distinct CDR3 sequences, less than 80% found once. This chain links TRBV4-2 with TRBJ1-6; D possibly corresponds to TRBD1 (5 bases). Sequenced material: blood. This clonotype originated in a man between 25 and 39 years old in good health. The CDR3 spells CASTMGLIYNSPLHF. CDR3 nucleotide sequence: TGTGCCAGCACAATGGGGCTAATATATAATTCACCCCTCCACTTT.